This T cell receptor (beta chain) was captured by sequencing in a study of cytomegalovirus exposure and HLA in healthy donors. The germline V and J ends were trimmed by 5 bases and 9 bases, with 14 bases remaining between them. Per the germline V gene, CDR1 is SEHNR and CDR2 is FQNEAQ (reference sequence). CDR3 length: 12 amino acids. Amplification used 60 Vbeta primers and 13 Jbeta primers. Clones were read by immunoSEQ multiplex PCR, and TCRdb kept only the in-frame ones, dropping some. The table lists 100,000 to 150,000 clones, with 2% to 2.5% in the top ten. The chain uses TRBV7-9 and TRBJ2-7; D perhaps matches TRBD2 (6 bases). Sequenced input: PBMCs. This sequence originates from a man aged 35-49 years in good health and CMV-seronegative. The CDR3 nucleotides are TGTGCCAGCAGCGAACCGCAGGGAGGGCAGTACTTC. Its translation: CASSEPQGGQYF.